A selection of T cell receptor beta chains follows, all from one sample in a study of T cell responses to AZD1222 COVID-19 vaccine. Profiled with immunoSEQ multiplex PCR; TCRdb holds only in-frame clones, not every one. The data contain 120,000 or so clones, roughly 88% of them singletons. The input for sequencing was peripheral blood, taken on day 0 of AZD1222 vaccination. Source of these receptors: an adult in good health. The CDR3 runs from the conserved cysteine through the conserved F or W. A D gene is named only where the DNA matches it firmly. Only part of the rows carry a size: once, few, many, or a class if the clone is expanded.

>NA|14|TRBJ2-7|TRBV7-9|few
CASSPRARSYEQYF
TGTGCCAGCAGCCCCAGGGCCCGCTCCTACGAGCAGTACTTC
>NA|13|TRBJ2-3|TRBV3-1/TRBV3-2|NA
CASSRGSWDTQYF
TGTGCCAGCAGCCGAGGCTCCTGGGATACGCAGTATTTT
>NA|14|TRBJ2-2|TRBV7-2|NA
CASSYRVDTGELFF
TGTGCCAGCAGCTACAGGGTCGACACCGGGGAGCTGTTTTTT
>NA|17|TRBJ1-6|TRBV5-5|many
CASTADLLSSYNSPLHF
TGTGCCAGCACCGCGGATCTATTGAGCTCCTATAATTCACCCCTCCACTTT
>NA|16|TRBJ2-5|TRBV6-5|once
CASSYSGLAKQETQYF
TGTGCCAGCAGTTACTCGGGGCTAGCCAAACAAGAGACCCAGTACTTC
>TRBD2|15|TRBJ2-2|TRBV7-2|NA
CASSPPGLISGELFF
TGTGCCAGCAGCCCACCGGGACTAATATCCGGGGAGCTGTTTTTT
>NA|14|TRBJ1-1|TRBV10-3|once
CAISESPGNTEAFF
TGTGCCATCAGTGAGTCTCCAGGGAACACTGAAGCTTTCTTT
>TRBD1|15|TRBJ2-2|TRBV2|NA
CASTLGQGSGGELFF
TGTGCCAGCACCTTAGGACAGGGCTCGGGCGGGGAGCTGTTTTTT
>TRBD1|15|TRBJ2-5|TRBV3-1/TRBV3-2|NA
CASSQEWDREETQYF
TGTGCCAGCAGCCAAGAGTGGGACAGGGAGGAGACCCAGTACTTC
>NA|15|TRBJ1-4|TRBV5-4|NA
CASSTRGNGVEKLFF
TGTGCCAGCAGCACCCGAGGAAACGGAGTTGAAAAACTGTTTTTT
>TRBD2|15|TRBJ2-3|TRBV13|NA
CASSQGTSPSDTQYF
TGTGCCAGCAGCCAGGGGACTAGCCCCTCAGACACGCAGTATTTT
>NA|15|TRBJ2-3|TRBV24-1|NA
CATSDFGGGTDTQYF
TGTGCCACCAGTGATTTCGGGGGAGGCACAGATACGCAGTATTTT
>NA|13|TRBJ1-1|TRBV7-2|NA
CASSLGMNTEAFF
TGTGCCAGCAGCTTAGGAATGAACACTGAAGCTTTCTTT
>NA|11|TRBJ2-5|TRBV14|NA
CASSLQETQYF
TGTGCCAGCAGCCTACAAGAGACCCAGTACTTC
>NA|17|TRBJ2-2|TRBV12-5|NA
CASGLSHGGGNTGELFF
TGTGCTAGTGGTTTGTCCCACGGGGGCGGGAACACCGGGGAGCTGTTTTTT